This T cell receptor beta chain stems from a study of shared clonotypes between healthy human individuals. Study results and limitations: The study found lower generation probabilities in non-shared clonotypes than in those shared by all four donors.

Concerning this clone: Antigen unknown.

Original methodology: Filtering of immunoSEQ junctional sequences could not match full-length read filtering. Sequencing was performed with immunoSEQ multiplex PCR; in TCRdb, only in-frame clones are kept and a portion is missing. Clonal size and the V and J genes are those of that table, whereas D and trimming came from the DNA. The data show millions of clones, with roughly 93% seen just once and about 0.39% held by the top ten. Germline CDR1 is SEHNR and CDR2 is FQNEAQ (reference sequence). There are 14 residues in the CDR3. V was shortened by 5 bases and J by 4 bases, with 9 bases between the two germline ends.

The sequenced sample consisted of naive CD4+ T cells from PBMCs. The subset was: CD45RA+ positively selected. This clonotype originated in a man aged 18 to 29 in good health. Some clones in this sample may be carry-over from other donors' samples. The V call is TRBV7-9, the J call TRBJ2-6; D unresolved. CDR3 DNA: TGTGCCAGCAGCGCGATAGGGGGGGCCAACGTCCTGACTTTC. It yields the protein CASSAIGGANVLTF.